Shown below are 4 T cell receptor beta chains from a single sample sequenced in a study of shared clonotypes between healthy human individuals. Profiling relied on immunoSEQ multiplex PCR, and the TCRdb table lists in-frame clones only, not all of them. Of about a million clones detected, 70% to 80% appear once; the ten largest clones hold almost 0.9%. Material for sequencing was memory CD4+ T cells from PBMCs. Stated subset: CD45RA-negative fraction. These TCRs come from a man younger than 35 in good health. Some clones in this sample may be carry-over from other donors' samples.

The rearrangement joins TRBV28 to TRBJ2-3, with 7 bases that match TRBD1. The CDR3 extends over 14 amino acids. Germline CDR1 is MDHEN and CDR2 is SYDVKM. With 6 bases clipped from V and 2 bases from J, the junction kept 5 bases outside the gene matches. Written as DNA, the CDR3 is TGTGCCAGCAGGTGGGACAGCTACACAGATACGCAGTATTTT. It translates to CASRWDSYTDTQYF. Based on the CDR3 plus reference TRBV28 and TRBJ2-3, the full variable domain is DVKVTQSSRYLVKRTGEKVFLECVQDMDHENMFWYRQDPGLGLRLIYFSYDVKMKEKGDIPEGYSVSREKKERFSLILESASTNQTSMYLCASRWDSYTDTQYFGPGTRLTVL.

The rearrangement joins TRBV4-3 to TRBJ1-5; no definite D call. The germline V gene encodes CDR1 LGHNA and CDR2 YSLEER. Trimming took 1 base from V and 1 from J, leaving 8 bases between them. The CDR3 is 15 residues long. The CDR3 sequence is CASSQGYSSNQPQHF. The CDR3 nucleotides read TGCGCCAGCAGCCAAGGGTACAGCAGCAATCAGCCCCAGCATTTT.

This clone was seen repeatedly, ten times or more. The CDR3 loop reads CASSLSRDDTDTQYF. In nucleotides, the CDR3 is TGTGCCAGCTCACTCAGTAGGGACGACACAGATACGCAGTATTTT. The chain links TRBV18 to TRBJ2-3; D is tentatively TRBD1 or TRBD2 (5 bases each). Germline V lookup: CDR1 KGHSH, CDR2 LQKENI. With 4 bases removed from V and 2 bases from J, the gap between germline ends came to 13 bases. The CDR3 is 15 amino acids.

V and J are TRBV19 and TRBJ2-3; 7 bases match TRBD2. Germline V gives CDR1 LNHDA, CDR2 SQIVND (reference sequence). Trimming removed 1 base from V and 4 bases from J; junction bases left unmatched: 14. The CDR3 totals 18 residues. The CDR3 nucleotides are TGTGCCAGTAGTATAGGGTCTAGCGGAGCCCACGGTCCAGATACGCAGTATTTT. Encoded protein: CASSIGSSGAHGPDTQYF.